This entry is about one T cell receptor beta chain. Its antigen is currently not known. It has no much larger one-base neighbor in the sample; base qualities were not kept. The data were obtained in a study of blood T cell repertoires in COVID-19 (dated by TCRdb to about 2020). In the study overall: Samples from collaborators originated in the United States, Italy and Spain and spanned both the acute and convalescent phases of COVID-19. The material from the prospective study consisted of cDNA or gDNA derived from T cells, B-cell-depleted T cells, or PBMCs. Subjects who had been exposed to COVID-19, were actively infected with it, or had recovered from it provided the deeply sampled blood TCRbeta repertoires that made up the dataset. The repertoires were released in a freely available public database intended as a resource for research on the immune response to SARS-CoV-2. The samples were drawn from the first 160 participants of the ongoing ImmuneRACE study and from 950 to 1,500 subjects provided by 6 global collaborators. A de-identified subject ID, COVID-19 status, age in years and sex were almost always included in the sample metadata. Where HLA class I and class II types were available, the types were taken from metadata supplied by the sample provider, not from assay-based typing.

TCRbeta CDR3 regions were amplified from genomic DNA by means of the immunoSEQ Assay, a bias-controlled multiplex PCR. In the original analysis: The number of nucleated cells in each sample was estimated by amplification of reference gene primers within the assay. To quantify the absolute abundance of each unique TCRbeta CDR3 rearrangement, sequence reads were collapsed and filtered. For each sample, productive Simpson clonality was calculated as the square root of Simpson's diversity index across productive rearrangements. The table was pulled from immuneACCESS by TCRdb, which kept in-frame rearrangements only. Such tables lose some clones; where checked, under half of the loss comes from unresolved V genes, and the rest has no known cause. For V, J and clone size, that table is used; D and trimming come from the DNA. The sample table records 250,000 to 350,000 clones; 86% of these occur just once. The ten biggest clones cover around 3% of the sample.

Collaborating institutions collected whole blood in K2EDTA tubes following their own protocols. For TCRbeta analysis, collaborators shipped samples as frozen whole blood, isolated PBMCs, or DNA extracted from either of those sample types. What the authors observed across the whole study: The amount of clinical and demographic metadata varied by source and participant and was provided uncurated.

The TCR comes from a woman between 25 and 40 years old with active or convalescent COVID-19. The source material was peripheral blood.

The CDR3 here reads CASSYGGGNEQYF. The DNA sequence follows: TGTGCCAGCAGCTATGGTGGGGGCAACGAGCAGTACTTC. The V gene is TRBV7-6 and the J gene is TRBJ2-7; possibly the D gene is TRBD1, per 6 matching bases. V and J are truncated by 4 bases and 5 bases respectively, leaving an intervening sequence of 12 bases. CDR1 and CDR2, looked up from the germline V gene, are SGHVS and FNYEAQ. The CDR3 goes from the cysteine to the phenylalanine over 13 residues. The entry retains the CDR3 DNA only, 39 bases that are in frame from base 1.